This T cell receptor beta chain was sequenced for a study of T-cell reconstitution after alpha-beta-depleted transplantation in children. The study, taken as a whole, reports: T-cell counts and diversity at one year following transplant were attributed mainly to newly produced T cells.

Unique molecular identifiers tagged the TCRbeta library. TCRdb re-analysed the PCR reads in MiXCR, keeping a single row per CDR3 protein. The top ten hold 2% of the sample, which has 480,000 or so distinct CDR3 sequences, roughly a tenth seen once. Germline lookup yields CDR1 KGHDR and CDR2 SFDVKD. Trimming left V 10 bases short and J 0 bases short, with 8 bases between. The CDR3 loop spans 13 amino acids. The sample holds many counts of this clonotype. What it recognizes is unknown. The chain joins TRBV24-1 to TRBJ2-2, with D perhaps assigned TRBD1 or TRBD2 (5 bases each). The TCR was taken from a child aged 2-15 years with inherited bone marrow failure, due to receive a stem cell transplant. The input for sequencing was PBMCs, taken before TCRalphabeta/CD19-depleted stem cell transplant. CDR3 loop: CATGTANTGELFF. Here the CDR3 DNA reads TGTGCCACAGGGACCGCGAACACCGGGGAGCTGTTTTTT.